The rows below give T cell receptor beta chains drawn from one sample of a study of regulatory T cells in long-lasting Graves disease. One entry per CDR3 protein, called by TCRdb with MiXCR from the multiplex PCR reads. The table records some 450,000 distinct CDR3 sequences, around 20% of them present only once. The starting material was peripheral blood mononuclear cells (PBMCs), obtained when the disease was refractory, from a patient treated with antithyroid drugs. The origin of the receptors is a female donor with Graves disease. Each CDR3 is given with its conserved first and last residue. Each record gives: J gene, V gene, clone size, D gene, CDR3 DNA, CDR3 protein. The D gene is left open where the match is weak. Rows may omit the clone size; those that give it use once, few, many or a size class.

>TRBJ2-3|TRBV29-1|-|-
TGCAGCGTTGAGACGGGAGGCACAGATACGCAGTATTTT
CSVETGGTDTQYF
>TRBJ1-5|TRBV6-1|-|-
TGTGCCAGCAGTGAACCACAGAGACCCAATCAGCCCCAGCATTTT
CASSEPQRPNQPQHF
>TRBJ1-6|TRBV28|many|-
TGTGCCAGCAGTGCACTACAGGGATCAGAAAATTCACCCCTCCACTTT
CASSALQGSENSPLHF
>TRBJ2-1|TRBV2|-|-
TGTGCCAGCAGTGCGGGGAGCTCCTACAATGAGCAGTTCTTC
CASSAGSSYNEQFF
>TRBJ2-1|TRBV28|few|-
TGTGCCAGCAGTTTATGGACCCACAATGAGCAGTTCTTC
CASSLWTHNEQFF
>TRBJ2-7|TRBV20-1|-|TRBD2
TGCAGTGCCCCAGGGACTAGCGGCCTGTCCTCCTACGAGCAGTACTTC
CSAPGTSGLSSYEQYF
>TRBJ1-6|TRBV4-1|-|-
TGCGCCAGCAGCCAAGAGCCAGGGAATTCACCCCTCCACTTT
CASSQEPGNSPLHF
>TRBJ2-5|TRBV7-9|many|-
TGTGCCAGCAGCCCCCGGGACGGCTTTGGAGAGACCCAGTACTTC
CASSPRDGFGETQYF
>TRBJ2-2|TRBV18|-|TRBD1
TGTGCCAGCTCATCCGGACAGGGAGCGAACACCGGGGAGCTGTTTTTT
CASSSGQGANTGELFF
>TRBJ1-6|TRBV27|-|TRBD1
TGTGCCAGCAGTCCCTGGACAGGGAATTCACCCCTCCACTTT
CASSPWTGNSPLHF
>TRBJ2-7|TRBV12-3/TRBV12-4|many|-
TGTGCCAGCACCCATTTTGGAGCAGAATCGACCTACGAGCAGTACTTC
CASTHFGAESTYEQYF